The clone carrying this TCR beta chain appeared once. Sequencing used immunoSEQ multiplex PCR; TCRdb keeps in-frame clones, though not all of them. The repertoire includes 200,000 to 250,000 clones, 82% of them detected once, and around 8% sits in the top ten. The CDR3 spans 13 residues. This sample is drawn from a study of blood T cell repertoires in COVID-19. Whole-study context: T cells, B-cell-depleted T cells, or PBMCs supplied cDNA or gDNA.

The source is a woman older than 75 with COVID-19, enrolled during active disease. The sequencing input was peripheral blood. The gene calls are TRBV12-1 and TRBJ1-6. TRBV12-1 is a pseudogene locus. The chain's CDR3 is CASSSPRNSPLHF. CDR3 sequence (DNA): TGTGCCAGCAGCTCCCCGAGGAATTCACCCCTCCACTTT.